This T cell receptor (beta chain) was sequenced during a study of T cell repertoires in ileal Crohn's disease. Trimming cost V 4 bases and J 2 bases; bases outside gene matches: 5. CDR1 and CDR2 from the germline V gene are KGHSH and LQKENI. There are 15 residues in the CDR3. Some clones are missing from TCRdb's copy, which holds only in-frame ones; the method was immunoSEQ multiplex PCR. The sample consists of tens of thousands of clones, 80% to 90% of them appearing once. The study's findings and limits: Clonal expansions were more frequent in active smokers than non-smokers at surgery. Sorted CD8 T cells held more high-frequency clones than CD4.

Of note for this clone: Its antigen remains unidentified.

Source material: ileal tissue. The gene calls are TRBV18 and TRBJ1-2, with 9 positions matching TRBD1. This TCR was sampled from an adult with Crohn's disease. CDR3 residues: CASSLPGQGNYGYTF. The CDR3, as DNA: TGTGCCAGCTCACTACCGGGACAGGGAAACTATGGCTACACCTTC.